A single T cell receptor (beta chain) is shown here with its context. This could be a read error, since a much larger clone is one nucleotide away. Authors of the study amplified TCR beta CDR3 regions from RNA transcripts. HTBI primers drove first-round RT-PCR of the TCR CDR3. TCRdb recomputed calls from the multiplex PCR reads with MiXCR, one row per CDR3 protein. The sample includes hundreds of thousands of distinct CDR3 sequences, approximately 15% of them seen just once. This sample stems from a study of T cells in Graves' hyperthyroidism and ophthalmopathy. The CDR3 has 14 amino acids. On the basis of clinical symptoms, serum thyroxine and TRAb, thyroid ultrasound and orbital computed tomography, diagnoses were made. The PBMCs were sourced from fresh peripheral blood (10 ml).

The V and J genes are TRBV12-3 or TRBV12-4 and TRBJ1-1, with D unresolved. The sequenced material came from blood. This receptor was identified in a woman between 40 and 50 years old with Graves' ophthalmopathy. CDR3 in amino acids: CASSSWTMNTEASF. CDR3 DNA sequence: TGTGCCAGCAGTTCTTGGACCATGAACACTGAAGCTTCCTTT.